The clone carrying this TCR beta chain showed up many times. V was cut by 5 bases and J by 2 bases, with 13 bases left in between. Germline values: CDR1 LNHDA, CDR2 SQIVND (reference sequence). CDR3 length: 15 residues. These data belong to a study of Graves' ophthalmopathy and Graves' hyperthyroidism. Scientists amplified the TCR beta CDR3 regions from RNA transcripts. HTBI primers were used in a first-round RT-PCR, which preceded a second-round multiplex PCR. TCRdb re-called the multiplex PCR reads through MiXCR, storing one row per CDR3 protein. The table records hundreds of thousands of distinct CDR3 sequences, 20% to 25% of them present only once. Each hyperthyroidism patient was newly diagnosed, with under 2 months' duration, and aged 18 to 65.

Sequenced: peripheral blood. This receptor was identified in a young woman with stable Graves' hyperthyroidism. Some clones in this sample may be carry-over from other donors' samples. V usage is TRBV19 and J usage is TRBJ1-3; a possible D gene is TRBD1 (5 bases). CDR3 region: CASSSPSRAGNTIYF. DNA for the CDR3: TGTGCCAGTAGTTCCCCAAGCAGGGCTGGAAACACCATATATTTT. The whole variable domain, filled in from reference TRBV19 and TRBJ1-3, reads DGGITQSPKYLFRKEGQNVTLSCEQNLNHDAMYWYRQDPGQGLRLIYYSQIVNDFQKGDIAEGYSVSREKKESFPLTVTSAQKNPTAFYLCASSSPSRAGNTIYFGEGSWLTVV.